Listed below are T cell receptor beta chains from one sample, sequenced in a study of blood T cell repertoires in COVID-19. The protocol was immunoSEQ multiplex PCR, while the TCRdb copy is restricted to in-frame clones and leaves out a portion. This sample yields about 87,000 clones, of which around 86% are seen a single time; about 2% belongs to the top ten. The sample comprised peripheral blood. The receptors were sampled from a woman in her seventies with acute or convalescent COVID-19. Both conserved end residues are part of each CDR3. The order of the fields is J gene, D gene, V gene, CDR3 length, clone size, CDR3 DNA, CDR3 protein. D genes are given only for firm matches. The size of a clone is reported for some rows only, either as once, few or many, or as a class for expanded clones.

j_gene: TRBJ2-1; d_gene: NA; v_gene: TRBV7-3; len: 16; abundance: NA; CDR3nt: TGTGCCAGCAGCTTAACCGGGTCCTACCCCCGAGATGAGCAGTTCTTC; CDR3aa: CASSLTGSYPRDEQFF
j_gene: TRBJ2-7; d_gene: TRBD1; v_gene: TRBV2; len: 14; abundance: once; CDR3nt: TGTGCCAGCAGTGACCCCAGGGGGCTTTACGAGCAGTACTTC; CDR3aa: CASSDPRGLYEQYF
j_gene: TRBJ2-1; d_gene: TRBD1; v_gene: TRBV6-1; len: 16; abundance: once; CDR3nt: TGTGCCAGCAGTGAAGCGTGGGACAGGGGGTTCGATGAGCAGTTCTTC; CDR3aa: CASSEAWDRGFDEQFF
j_gene: TRBJ1-1; d_gene: TRBD1; v_gene: TRBV18; len: 13; abundance: NA; CDR3nt: TGTGCCAGCTCACGAGGTCGGGACAGTGAAGCTTTCTTT; CDR3aa: CASSRGRDSEAFF
j_gene: TRBJ2-1; d_gene: NA; v_gene: TRBV4-2; len: 14; abundance: NA; CDR3nt: TGTGCCAGCAGCCAAGATGGGACACTCGATGAGCAGTTCTTC; CDR3aa: CASSQDGTLDEQFF
j_gene: TRBJ2-5; d_gene: NA; v_gene: TRBV5-1; len: 15; abundance: NA; CDR3nt: TGCGCCAGCAGCATAGGACCGGCAGGGGGGGAGACCCAGTACTTC; CDR3aa: CASSIGPAGGETQYF
j_gene: TRBJ2-3; d_gene: TRBD1; v_gene: TRBV5-5; len: 15; abundance: NA; CDR3nt: TGTGCCAGCAGCTTGGGTGGACAGGGTTCAGATACGCAGTATTTT; CDR3aa: CASSLGGQGSDTQYF
j_gene: TRBJ1-1; d_gene: NA; v_gene: TRBV12-3/TRBV12-4; len: 10; abundance: NA; CDR3nt: TGTGCCAGCAGTCTAGACTATGCTTTCTTT; CDR3aa: CASSLDYAFF
j_gene: TRBJ1-2; d_gene: TRBD1; v_gene: TRBV6-5; len: 14; abundance: few; CDR3nt: TGTGCCAGCAGGCCCCGGGACAGGGGCTATGGCTACACCTTC; CDR3aa: CASRPRDRGYGYTF
j_gene: TRBJ1-4; d_gene: NA; v_gene: TRBV18; len: 16; abundance: once; CDR3nt: TGTGCCAGCTCACCCTCACGAGGAACAACTAATGAAAAACTGTTTTTT; CDR3aa: CASSPSRGTTNEKLFF
j_gene: TRBJ2-5; d_gene: NA; v_gene: TRBV3-1/TRBV3-2; len: 14; abundance: NA; CDR3nt: TGTGCCAGCAGCCAAGAACGGACAAAAGAGACCCAGTACTTC; CDR3aa: CASSQERTKETQYF
j_gene: TRBJ1-1; d_gene: NA; v_gene: TRBV6-5; len: 11; abundance: NA; CDR3nt: TGTGCCAGCAGTTACCGAGGTGAAGCTTTCTTT; CDR3aa: CASSYRGEAFF
j_gene: TRBJ1-1; d_gene: TRBD1; v_gene: TRBV5-1; len: 15; abundance: few; CDR3nt: TGCGCCAGCAGCTTGTGGACAGGGTTGAACACTGAAGCTTTCTTT; CDR3aa: CASSLWTGLNTEAFF
j_gene: TRBJ1-1; d_gene: TRBD1; v_gene: TRBV4-2; len: 16; abundance: NA; CDR3nt: TGTGCCAGCAGCCAGGGCCAGGGGGCGTCCGGCACTGAAGCTTTCTTT; CDR3aa: CASSQGQGASGTEAFF
j_gene: TRBJ1-1; d_gene: TRBD1; v_gene: TRBV7-8; len: 16; abundance: NA; CDR3nt: TGTGCCAGCAGCTTGGGGGTAGGGGGCACCGGCACTGAAGCTTTCTTT; CDR3aa: CASSLGVGGTGTEAFF
j_gene: TRBJ1-5; d_gene: TRBD1; v_gene: TRBV5-4; len: 15; abundance: once; CDR3nt: TGTGCCAGCAGCTCGGGACAGGGGATTGATCAGCCCCAGCATTTT; CDR3aa: CASSSGQGIDQPQHF
j_gene: TRBJ1-1; d_gene: NA; v_gene: TRBV11-3; len: 13; abundance: NA; CDR3nt: TGTGCCAGCAACCCGGACAGCAGCACTGAAGCTTTCTTT; CDR3aa: CASNPDSSTEAFF
j_gene: TRBJ1-4; d_gene: NA; v_gene: TRBV25-1; len: 13; abundance: NA; CDR3nt: TGTGCCAGCTCCTTGGACTATAATGAAAAACTGTTTTTT; CDR3aa: CASSLDYNEKLFF
j_gene: TRBJ2-1; d_gene: TRBD2; v_gene: TRBV28; len: 15; abundance: NA; CDR3nt: TGTGCCAGCAGCCCCCTAGCGGGGATCTACAATGAGCAGTTCTTC; CDR3aa: CASSPLAGIYNEQFF
j_gene: TRBJ1-1; d_gene: NA; v_gene: TRBV10-1; len: 13; abundance: NA; CDR3nt: TGCGCCAGCAGTGTCGCGGGCCAGACTGAAGCTTTCTTT; CDR3aa: CASSVAGQTEAFF
j_gene: TRBJ2-5; d_gene: TRBD1; v_gene: TRBV6-6; len: 15; abundance: NA; CDR3nt: TGTGCCAGCAGCTATCCGGGACAGGGTCGGAAGACCCAGTACTTC; CDR3aa: CASSYPGQGRKTQYF
j_gene: TRBJ2-7; d_gene: TRBD1; v_gene: TRBV30; len: 15; abundance: NA; CDR3nt: TGTGCCTGGAATAGGGGACAGGGGATGAGGGACGAGCAGTACTTC; CDR3aa: CAWNRGQGMRDEQYF
j_gene: TRBJ2-1; d_gene: TRBD2; v_gene: TRBV5-6; len: 13; abundance: NA; CDR3nt: TGTGCCAGCAGCTCTCCCGCGGGGGACGAGCAGTTCTTC; CDR3aa: CASSSPAGDEQFF
j_gene: TRBJ1-3; d_gene: NA; v_gene: TRBV14; len: 12; abundance: NA; CDR3nt: TGTGCCAGCAGCCACTTCCCCAACACCATATATTTT; CDR3aa: CASSHFPNTIYF
j_gene: TRBJ2-3; d_gene: TRBD2; v_gene: TRBV11-3; len: 13; abundance: NA; CDR3nt: TGTGCCAGCAGCTTGGGGGGGGCAGATACGCAGTATTTT; CDR3aa: CASSLGGADTQYF
j_gene: TRBJ2-7; d_gene: TRBD2; v_gene: TRBV2; len: 15; abundance: NA; CDR3nt: TGTGCCAGCAGTCTAGGGACTAGCGGGGAGGTCGAGCAGTACTTC; CDR3aa: CASSLGTSGEVEQYF
j_gene: TRBJ2-5; d_gene: NA; v_gene: TRBV15; len: 14; abundance: NA; CDR3nt: TGTGCCACCAGCAGAGTGGGGCCTAGGGAGACCCAGTACTTC; CDR3aa: CATSRVGPRETQYF
j_gene: TRBJ1-1; d_gene: NA; v_gene: TRBV3-1/TRBV3-2; len: 13; abundance: NA; CDR3nt: TGTGCCAGCCAGCGTTCGGGGGTGACTGAAGCTTTCTTT; CDR3aa: CASQRSGVTEAFF
j_gene: TRBJ2-7; d_gene: TRBD1; v_gene: TRBV5-4; len: 14; abundance: NA; CDR3nt: TGTGCCAGCAGCTCCGGGACAGGCGTTTCCGAGCAGTACTTC; CDR3aa: CASSSGTGVSEQYF
j_gene: TRBJ1-2; d_gene: NA; v_gene: TRBV7-2; len: 13; abundance: NA; CDR3nt: TGTGCCAGCAGCTTAGCGCGGCTCTATGGCTACACCTTC; CDR3aa: CASSLARLYGYTF
j_gene: TRBJ2-7; d_gene: NA; v_gene: TRBV25-1; len: 12; abundance: NA; CDR3nt: TGTGCCAGCAGTGGCAGTCCCTACGAGCAGTACTTC; CDR3aa: CASSGSPYEQYF
j_gene: TRBJ1-2; d_gene: TRBD1; v_gene: TRBV5-4; len: 16; abundance: NA; CDR3nt: TGTGCCAGCAGCCGGGATCTACAGGGGGAAGAGTCAGGCTACACCTTC; CDR3aa: CASSRDLQGEESGYTF
j_gene: TRBJ1-1; d_gene: TRBD1; v_gene: TRBV3-1/TRBV3-2; len: 16; abundance: NA; CDR3nt: TGTGCCAGCAACTCAGACAGGGGCCTTATGAACACTGAAGCTTTCTTT; CDR3aa: CASNSDRGLMNTEAFF
j_gene: TRBJ2-7; d_gene: TRBD1; v_gene: TRBV5-5; len: 14; abundance: NA; CDR3nt: TGTGCCAGCACCCCGGACAGGGGGTCGTACGAGCAGTACTTC; CDR3aa: CASTPDRGSYEQYF
j_gene: TRBJ2-7; d_gene: NA; v_gene: TRBV27; len: 17; abundance: NA; CDR3nt: TGTGCCAGCAGTTTTTCTTGGTGGGACAAGGAAGGTGGCGAGCAGTACTTC; CDR3aa: CASSFSWWDKEGGEQYF
j_gene: TRBJ2-5; d_gene: NA; v_gene: TRBV6-5; len: 13; abundance: NA; CDR3nt: TGTGCCAGCAGTTCTGTGGGGGCCGGGGACCAGTACTTC; CDR3aa: CASSSVGAGDQYF
j_gene: TRBJ1-1; d_gene: NA; v_gene: TRBV2; len: 14; abundance: few; CDR3nt: TGTGCCAGCAGTGAACCCGGGGGTCACACTGAAGCTTTCTTT; CDR3aa: CASSEPGGHTEAFF
j_gene: TRBJ2-7; d_gene: TRBD1; v_gene: TRBV11-3; len: 14; abundance: NA; CDR3nt: TGTGCCAGCAGCAGCCGGGACAGGGACTACGAGCAGTACTTC; CDR3aa: CASSSRDRDYEQYF
j_gene: TRBJ1-2; d_gene: NA; v_gene: TRBV11-2; len: 12; abundance: NA; CDR3nt: TGTGCCAGCAGCGCCAGGGTTTCTGGCTACACCTTC; CDR3aa: CASSARVSGYTF
j_gene: TRBJ1-1; d_gene: NA; v_gene: TRBV7-2; len: 12; abundance: NA; CDR3nt: TGTGCCAGCAGCTTAAACAGAGATGAAGCTTTCTTT; CDR3aa: CASSLNRDEAFF
j_gene: TRBJ2-3; d_gene: NA; v_gene: TRBV7-2; len: 15; abundance: NA; CDR3nt: TGTGCCAGCAGCTTAGGGTGGGGGGACACAGATACGCAGTATTTT; CDR3aa: CASSLGWGDTDTQYF
j_gene: TRBJ2-3; d_gene: TRBD2; v_gene: TRBV27; len: 14; abundance: NA; CDR3nt: TGTGCCAGCCGTACGCGGGGGGGCTCGTATACGCAGTATTTT; CDR3aa: CASRTRGGSYTQYF
j_gene: TRBJ2-1; d_gene: TRBD1; v_gene: TRBV5-1; len: 15; abundance: NA; CDR3nt: TGCGCCAGCAGCTTTGGACAGGGAGGAGGGAATGAGCAGTTCTTC; CDR3aa: CASSFGQGGGNEQFF
j_gene: TRBJ2-5; d_gene: NA; v_gene: TRBV20-1; len: 14; abundance: NA; CDR3nt: TGCAGTGCTAGTCCCGCCTTTGGTCAGGAGACCCAGTACTTC; CDR3aa: CSASPAFGQETQYF
j_gene: TRBJ2-3; d_gene: NA; v_gene: TRBV29-1; len: 15; abundance: NA; CDR3nt: TGCAGCGTTCCAAAAGGAGGGGGGGGCACAGATACGCAGTATTTT; CDR3aa: CSVPKGGGGTDTQYF
j_gene: TRBJ2-1; d_gene: TRBD2; v_gene: TRBV20-1; len: 14; abundance: NA; CDR3nt: TGCAGTGCTAGTGCTAGCGGGGTGGACAATGAGCAGTTCTTC; CDR3aa: CSASASGVDNEQFF
j_gene: TRBJ1-2; d_gene: NA; v_gene: TRBV11-3; len: 14; abundance: NA; CDR3nt: TGTGCCAGCAGCCCTGAGTCTAGGTACTATGGCTACACCTTC; CDR3aa: CASSPESRYYGYTF
j_gene: TRBJ2-3; d_gene: TRBD2; v_gene: TRBV4-1; len: 20; abundance: NA; CDR3nt: TGCGCCAGCAGCCAAGGAGGACTAGCGGGGGGTTGGGCGAGCACAGATACGCAGTATTTT; CDR3aa: CASSQGGLAGGWASTDTQYF
j_gene: TRBJ1-2; d_gene: NA; v_gene: TRBV13; len: 15; abundance: few; CDR3nt: TGTGCCAGCAGCCTAATCCTCAGGACAGACTATGGCTACACCTTC; CDR3aa: CASSLILRTDYGYTF
j_gene: TRBJ1-2; d_gene: TRBD1; v_gene: TRBV7-3; len: 16; abundance: NA; CDR3nt: TGTGCCAGCAGCCCAACAGGGGGCGAAAACTTCTATGGCTACACCTTC; CDR3aa: CASSPTGGENFYGYTF
j_gene: TRBJ1-4; d_gene: NA; v_gene: TRBV2; len: 14; abundance: NA; CDR3nt: TGTGCCAGCAGTTGGGGGCGCGCCGATGAAAAACTGTTTTTT; CDR3aa: CASSWGRADEKLFF